This is a list of T cell receptor beta chains from one sample in a study of T-cell reconstitution after alpha-beta-depleted transplantation in children. TCRdb re-called the PCR reads through MiXCR, storing one row per CDR3 protein. The data contain over 400,000 distinct CDR3 sequences, around two fifths of them singletons. This sample comprised PBMCs, obtained before TCRalphabeta/CD19-depleted stem cell transplant. Receptors originate from a girl aged 2-10 years with aplastic anemia, due to receive a stem cell transplant. The CDR3 runs from the conserved cysteine through the conserved F or W. A D gene is named only where the DNA matches it firmly. Not every row has a clone size; where given, it reads once, few, many or a size class.

V,J,size,D,CDR3,DNA
TRBV12-3/TRBV12-4,TRBJ2-7,few,NA,CASSPGLVISYEQYF,TGTGCCAGCAGCCCTGGATTGGTCATTTCCTACGAGCAGTACTTC
TRBV29-1,TRBJ2-1,NA,NA,CSVNAVSYNEQFF,TGCAGCGTAAACGCCGTCTCCTACAATGAGCAGTTCTTC
TRBV18,TRBJ2-7,NA,TRBD1,CASSGTIRGLGGEQYF,TGTGCCAGCTCAGGAACGATCAGGGGGCTCGGAGGCGAGCAGTACTTC
TRBV20-1,TRBJ2-1,few,TRBD2,CSANPSGSSYNEQFF,TGCAGTGCCAACCCTAGCGGGAGCTCCTACAATGAGCAGTTCTTC
TRBV29-1,TRBJ2-5,few,TRBD1,CSAGQGYQETQYF,TGCAGCGCGGGACAGGGGTACCAAGAGACCCAGTACTTC
TRBV29-1,TRBJ2-3,NA,NA,CSAPGPNTDTQYF,TGCAGCGCCCCAGGGCCGAACACAGATACGCAGTATTTT
TRBV18,TRBJ1-2,medium-sized,TRBD1,CASRGDSNYGYTF,TGTGCCAGCCGGGGGGACAGCAACTATGGCTACACCTTC
TRBV3-1,TRBJ2-3,few,TRBD2,CASRFSGRGDTQYF,TGTGCCAGCAGGTTTAGCGGGAGGGGAGATACGCAGTATTTT
TRBV9,TRBJ2-2,many,NA,CASSVSSGGTGELFF,TGTGCCAGCAGCGTCTCATCCGGGGGCACCGGGGAGCTGTTTTTT
TRBV5-1,TRBJ1-6,NA,NA,CASSSGATYNSPLHF,TGCGCCAGCAGCTCCGGGGCGACCTATAATTCACCCCTCCACTTT
TRBV25-1,TRBJ2-3,many,TRBD2,CASSEVASGRAQPDTQYF,TGTGCCAGCAGTGAGGTCGCTAGCGGGAGGGCCCAACCTGATACGCAGTATTTT
TRBV6-1,TRBJ2-3,NA,NA,CASSERWGGLTDTQYF,TGTGCCAGCAGTGAAAGGTGGGGGGGGCTCACAGATACGCAGTATTTT
TRBV10-3,TRBJ2-5,NA,NA,CAISGRQETQYF,TGTGCCATCAGTGGACGTCAAGAGACCCAGTACTTC
TRBV11-3,TRBJ2-2,many,NA,CASSFPSGELFF,TGTGCCAGCAGCTTCCCCTCCGGGGAGCTGTTTTTT
TRBV7-3,TRBJ2-3,few,NA,CASSLLRTDTQYF,TGTGCCAGCAGCTTATTAAGGACAGATACGCAGTATTTT
TRBV19,TRBJ1-1,NA,TRBD1,CASNPLDRANTEAFF,TGTGCCAGTAACCCCCTGGACAGGGCTAACACTGAAGCTTTCTTT
TRBV5-1,TRBJ2-2,NA,NA,CASSLANYQNTGEMFF,TGCGCCAGCAGCTTGGCCAACTACCAGAACACCGGGGAGATGTTTTTT
TRBV6-1,TRBJ2-3,few,NA,CASTQQLVSSTDTQYF,TGTGCCAGCACCCAACAACTGGTTTCTAGCACAGATACGCAGTATTTT
TRBV6-6,TRBJ2-2,NA,NA,CASSYYGGELFF,TGTGCCAGCAGTTACTACGGCGGGGAGCTGTTTTTT
TRBV4-2,TRBJ2-1,many,NA,CASSQGSSYNEQFF,TGTGCCAGCAGCCAAGGGAGCTCCTACAATGAGCAGTTCTTC
TRBV27,TRBJ2-1,NA,TRBD2,CASSLSAAGGQNEQFF,TGTGCCAGCAGTTTATCAGCTGCGGGAGGCCAGAATGAGCAGTTCTTC
TRBV25-1,TRBJ2-3,NA,TRBD1,CASSAPQGTDTQYF,TGTGCCAGCAGTGCCCCACAGGGGACAGATACGCAGTATTTT
TRBV7-2,TRBJ2-3,many,TRBD2,CASSTVAGGPTDTQYF,TGTGCCAGCAGCACTGTAGCGGGAGGGCCCACAGATACGCAGTATTTT
TRBV7-9,TRBJ2-7,once,NA,CASSLVRRDVNEQYF,TGTGCCAGCAGCTTAGTGCGCAGGGATGTCAACGAGCAGTACTTC
TRBV6-1,TRBJ1-1,NA,NA,CASRTPHNTEAFF,TGTGCCAGCAGGACCCCCCATAACACTGAAGCTTTCTTT
TRBV4-3,TRBJ2-3,NA,NA,CASSLSPGTDTQYF,TGCGCCAGCAGCCTTAGCCCCGGCACAGATACGCAGTATTTT
TRBV3-1,TRBJ2-7,NA,NA,CASSQDRGNEQYF,TGTGCCAGCAGCCAAGATCGGGGAAACGAGCAGTACTTC
TRBV14,TRBJ2-2,NA,NA,CASSAGMILKGGELFF,TGTGCCAGCAGTGCCGGGATGATCCTTAAGGGCGGGGAGCTGTTTTTT
TRBV7-9,TRBJ2-7,few,NA,CASSFLDAKGEQYF,TGTGCCAGCAGCTTCTTAGATGCAAAGGGCGAGCAGTACTTC
TRBV3-1,TRBJ2-3,many,TRBD2,CASSPLAGGADTQYF,TGTGCCAGCAGCCCCCTAGCGGGAGGCGCAGATACGCAGTATTTT
TRBV7-3,TRBJ1-5,many,TRBD1,CASSLTGGQPQHF,TGTGCCAGCAGCCTCACAGGGGGACAGCCCCAGCATTTT
TRBV2,TRBJ2-7,many,TRBD2,CASSETGREYEQYF,TGTGCCAGCAGTGAGACGGGGAGGGAGTACGAGCAGTACTTC
TRBV20-1,TRBJ2-7,few,NA,CSARDNGEQYF,TGCAGTGCTAGAGACAACGGCGAGCAGTACTTC
TRBV5-1,TRBJ2-2,many,NA,CASSPSFLGNTGELFF,TGCGCCAGCAGTCCGTCGTTCCTGGGGAACACCGGGGAGCTGTTTTTT
TRBV7-2,TRBJ1-5,NA,NA,CAVSGDSNQPQHF,TGTGCCGTATCGGGGGATAGCAATCAGCCCCAGCATTTT
TRBV7-6,TRBJ2-7,many,TRBD1,CASSLAGTDGEQYF,TGTGCCAGCAGCTTAGCCGGGACAGACGGCGAGCAGTACTTC
TRBV28,TRBJ1-2,NA,NA,CATDADVNYGYTF,TGTGCCACCGACGCCGACGTTAACTATGGCTACACCTTC
TRBV12-3/TRBV12-4,TRBJ2-7,once,NA,CASSSEDGEQYF,TGTGCCAGCAGTTCCGAGGACGGCGAGCAGTACTTC
TRBV20-1,TRBJ2-5,NA,NA,CSARGLFSGGERETQYF,TGCAGTGCTAGAGGCCTTTTCTCAGGGGGGGAACGAGAGACCCAGTACTTC
TRBV28,TRBJ1-2,many,NA,CASSLSATGGVSYGYTF,TGTGCCAGCAGTTTATCTGCTACGGGGGGCGTTAGCTATGGCTACACCTTC
TRBV10-3,TRBJ2-7,NA,NA,CAISGTSNEQYF,TGTGCCATCAGTGGAACTAGCAACGAGCAGTACTTC
TRBV12-3/TRBV12-4,TRBJ1-1,many,NA,CASSLAAGALSTEAFF,TGTGCCAGCAGTCTCGCCGCAGGGGCGCTGAGCACTGAAGCTTTCTTT